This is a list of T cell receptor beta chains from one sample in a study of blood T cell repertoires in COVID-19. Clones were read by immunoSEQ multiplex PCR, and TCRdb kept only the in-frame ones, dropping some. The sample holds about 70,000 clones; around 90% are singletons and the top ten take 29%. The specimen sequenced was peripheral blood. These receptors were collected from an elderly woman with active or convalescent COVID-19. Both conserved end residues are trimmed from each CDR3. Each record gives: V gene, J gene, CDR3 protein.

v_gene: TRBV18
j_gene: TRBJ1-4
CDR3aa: ASSSPETGNEKLF

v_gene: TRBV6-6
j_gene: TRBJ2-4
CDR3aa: ASKGDGGLNIQY

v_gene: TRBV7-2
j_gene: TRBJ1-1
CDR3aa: ASSLGGGRQGAGTEAF

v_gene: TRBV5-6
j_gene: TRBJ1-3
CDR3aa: ASSPDRLSGNTIY

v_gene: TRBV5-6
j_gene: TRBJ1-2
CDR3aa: ASSFTTGILYGYT

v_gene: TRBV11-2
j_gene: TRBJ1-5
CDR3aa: ASSQGWSDFNQPQH

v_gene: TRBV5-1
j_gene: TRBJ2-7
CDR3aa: ASSPGTGVHEQY

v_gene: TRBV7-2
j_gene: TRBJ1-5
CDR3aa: ASSLEGQGQPQH

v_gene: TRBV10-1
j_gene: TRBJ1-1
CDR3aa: ASSQQGNTEAF

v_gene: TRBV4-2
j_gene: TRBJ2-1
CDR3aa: ASSQEASGGVYNEQF

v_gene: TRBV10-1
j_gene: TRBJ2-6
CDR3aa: ANLSGANVLT

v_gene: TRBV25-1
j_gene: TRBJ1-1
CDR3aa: ASSGPGQGATEAF

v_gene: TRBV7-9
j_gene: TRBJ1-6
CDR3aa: ASSQSGTLNSPLH

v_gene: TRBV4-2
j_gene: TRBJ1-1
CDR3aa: ASSQELGATGNEAF

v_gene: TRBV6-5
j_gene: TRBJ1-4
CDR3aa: ASGGWEKLF

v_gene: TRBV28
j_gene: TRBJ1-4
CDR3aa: ASSLTGFGANEKLF

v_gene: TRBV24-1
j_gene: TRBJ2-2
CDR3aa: ATSGQGAPWELF

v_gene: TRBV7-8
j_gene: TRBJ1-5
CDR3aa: ASSPRYRGDQPQH

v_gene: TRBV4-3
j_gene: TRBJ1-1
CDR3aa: ASSQGTGGVSEAF

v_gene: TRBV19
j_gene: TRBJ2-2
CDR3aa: ARLGGTGLTGELF

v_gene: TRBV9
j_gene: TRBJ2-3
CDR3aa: ASSVVGQGTDTQY

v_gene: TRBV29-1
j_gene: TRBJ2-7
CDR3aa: SDSDRGGEQY

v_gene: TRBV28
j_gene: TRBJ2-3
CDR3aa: ASSPPGVVDTQY

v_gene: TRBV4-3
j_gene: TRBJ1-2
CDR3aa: ASSHVGDSRDGYT

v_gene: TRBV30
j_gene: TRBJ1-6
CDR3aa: AWLQGATYNSPLH

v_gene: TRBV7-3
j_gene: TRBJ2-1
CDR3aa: ASSLQPVAWQF

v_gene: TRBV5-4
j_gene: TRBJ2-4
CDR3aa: ASSRGTQQAKNIQY

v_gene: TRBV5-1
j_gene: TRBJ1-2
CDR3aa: ASSADRPYGYT

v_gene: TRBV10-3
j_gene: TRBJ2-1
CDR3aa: AAKGGASSYNEQF

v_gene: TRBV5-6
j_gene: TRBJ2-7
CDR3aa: ASSLGRSYEQY

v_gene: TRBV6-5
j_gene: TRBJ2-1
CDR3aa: ASTVQGTNTIEQF

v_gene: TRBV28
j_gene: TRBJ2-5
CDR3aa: ASRTQGVETQY

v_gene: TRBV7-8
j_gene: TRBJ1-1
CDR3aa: ASGTGRWGPSANTEAF

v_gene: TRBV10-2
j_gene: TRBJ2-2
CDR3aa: ASTLDLPNTGELF

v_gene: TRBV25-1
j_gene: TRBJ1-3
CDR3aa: ASSEDRPGQIGNTIY

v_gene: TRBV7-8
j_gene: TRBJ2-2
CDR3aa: ASSSPDKALTGELF

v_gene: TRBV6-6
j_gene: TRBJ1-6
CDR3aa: ASSPDRSGSPLH

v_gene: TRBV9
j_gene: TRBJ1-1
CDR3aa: ASSAPDTFLGTEAF

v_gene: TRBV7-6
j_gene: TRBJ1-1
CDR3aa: ASSGGGGAF

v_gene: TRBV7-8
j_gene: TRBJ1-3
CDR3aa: ASSLRGTGNTIY

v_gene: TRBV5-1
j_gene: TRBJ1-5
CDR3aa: ASSPGSGNQPQH

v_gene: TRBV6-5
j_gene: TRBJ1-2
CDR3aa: ASSRQGFIDGYT

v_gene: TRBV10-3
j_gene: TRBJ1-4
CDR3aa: AIQKDSGEKLF

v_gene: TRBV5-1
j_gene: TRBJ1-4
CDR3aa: ASSQGTGPVGNEKLF

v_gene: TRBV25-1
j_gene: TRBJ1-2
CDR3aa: ASSESRGGYGYT

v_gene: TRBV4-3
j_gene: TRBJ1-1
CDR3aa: ASSQDVERTEAF

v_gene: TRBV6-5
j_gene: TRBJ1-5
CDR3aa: ASSYSENQPQH

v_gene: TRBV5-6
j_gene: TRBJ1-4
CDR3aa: ASSLTGGFAKLF

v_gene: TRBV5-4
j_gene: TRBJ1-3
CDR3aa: ASSSRGSGNTIY